This T cell receptor (beta chain) derives from a study of T cell responses to AZD1222 COVID-19 vaccine. General study results and limits: Samples come after the peak T cell response, not at day 14. In a largely white British group with more females than males, clonal diversity was possibly underestimated. Rises in breadth and depth of Spike-specific TCRs came after two AZD1222 doses.

Assay used: immunoSEQ multiplex PCR; TCRdb lists only in-frame clones, some missing. The profile shows around 140,000 clones, roughly 91% of them singletons. The table lists this clone with a count of one. The antigen is not known. The CDR3 is 14 residues long. Germline CDR1 is SGDLS and CDR2 is YYNGEE. The ends were cut back, 2 bases at V and 5 bases at J, with 10 bases in the middle. This chain joins TRBV9 and TRBJ1-4; possibly TRBD1 for D (5 bases). The source of this sequence is an adult who received the AZD1222 COVID-19 vaccine. The sample consisted of peripheral blood, taken 28 days after the second AZD1222 dose. For the CDR3, the DNA is TGTGCCAGCAGCGTGGGACCGGGAAATGAAAAACTGTTTTTT. This translates into CASSVGPGNEKLFF.